These 20 T cell receptor beta chains originate from one sample sequenced in a study of blood T cell repertoires in COVID-19. The data were produced by immunoSEQ multiplex PCR, yet TCRdb's version contains in-frame clones alone and is incomplete. Of a few hundred thousand clones in the sample, 85% were seen once. Sequenced sample: peripheral blood. The receptors were sampled from a woman between 18 and 29 years old with acute or convalescent COVID-19.

The chain joins TRBV28 to TRBJ2-1; no reliable D call. This CDR3 has 14 residues. Germline values: CDR1 MDHEN, CDR2 SYDVKM. V gave up 3 bases and J gave up 0 bases, with 6 bases separating them. This CDR3 reads CASSLYNSYNEQFF. Written as DNA, the CDR3 is TGTGCCAGCAGTTTGTACAACTCCTACAATGAGCAGTTCTTC.

This clone showed up many times. The J gene is TRBJ1-1, the V gene TRBV4-1, with 8 bases fitting TRBD1. Germline assignment: CDR1 MGHRA and CDR2 YSYEKL. V trimming: 1 base; J trimming: 4 bases; junction bases outside the gene matches: 5. CDR3 length equals 15 residues. Here the CDR3 reads CASSQVPTGGTEAFF. The DNA of the CDR3 is TGCGCCAGCAGCCAAGTTCCCACAGGGGGCACTGAAGCTTTCTTT.

This clone was seen only a few times. The same CDR3 arises from other DNA sequences in this sample as well. This chain links TRBV10-1 with TRBJ2-7, with D tentatively TRBD1 (6 bases). Germline V gene sequence: CDR1 WNHNN, CDR2 SYGVQD (reference sequence). The CDR3 covers 14 residues. Trimming left V 0 bases short and J 7 bases short, with 13 bases between. The CDR3 spells CASSESGSGDEQYF. The CDR3 nucleotides are TGCGCCAGCAGTGAGTCAGGATCAGGGGATGAGCAGTACTTC.

The genes are TRBV13 and TRBJ2-3; maybe TRBD2 (6 bases). The CDR3 covers 15 residues. Germline CDR1 and CDR2: PRHDT and FYEKMQ (reference sequence). The ends were cut back, 8 bases at V and 3 bases at J, with 18 bases in the middle. CDR3 protein: CASGLGRGLTDTQYF. In DNA form, the CDR3 reads TGTGCCAGCGGTCTAGGGCGGGGATTAACAGATACGCAGTATTTT.

This clone is medium-sized in the sample. The gene calls are TRBV9 and TRBJ2-3; 8 bases match TRBD1. CDR1 SGDLS and CDR2 YYNGEE come from the germline V gene. Trimming took 3 bases from V and 3 from J; bases not matched to a gene: 9. This CDR3 spans 16 amino acids. CDR3 sequence reads: CASSGRDRGPTDTQYF. In DNA, the CDR3 is TGTGCCAGCAGCGGAAGAGACAGGGGCCCAACAGATACGCAGTATTTT.

This clone was seen a single time. The genes are TRBV6-5 and TRBJ2-7; no reliable D call. The V and J ends lost 0 bases and 3 bases respectively, with 6 bases between them. CDR1 is MNHEY and CDR2 is SVGAGI in the germline V gene. This CDR3 has 13 residues. CDR3 nucleotide sequence: TGTGCCAGCAGTTACTCCCCTAACTACGAGCAGTACTTC. It codes for CASSYSPNYEQYF.

This clone was observed a handful of times. The CDR3 here is CSVMDSHGYGYTF. DNA for the CDR3: TGCAGCGTAATGGACAGCCATGGGTATGGCTACACCTTC. The chain is built from TRBV29-1 and TRBJ1-2, with D perhaps matching TRBD1 (6 bases). V lost 6 bases, J lost 5 bases, and 16 bases lay in between. Germline-derived CDR1 and CDR2 are SQVTM and ANQGSEA. The CDR3 is made up of 13 amino acids.

This clone was seen only a few times. V is TRBV12-3 or TRBV12-4 and J is TRBJ1-1; TRBD1 aligns across 7 bases. The CDR3 length is 13 residues. Trimming took 7 bases from V and 3 from J; bases not matched to a gene: 5. The CDR3 DNA follows: TGTGCCAGCATAAGGGGGCAATACACTGAAGCTTTCTTT. Protein product: CASIRGQYTEAFF.

The chain is built from TRBV5-8 and TRBJ1-4; D is possibly TRBD1 (6 bases). V dropped 1 base and J dropped 2 bases, with 9 bases sitting between them. Germline-derived CDR1 and CDR2 are SGHTS and YDEGEE. The length of the CDR3 is 15 residues. The DNA of the CDR3 is TGTGCCAGCAGCTTGCGGACAGCCACTAATGAAAAACTGTTTTTT. It yields the protein CASSLRTATNEKLFF.

This CDR3 reads CATSRDQQAGYDTQYF. The CDR3 DNA follows: TGTGCCACCAGCAGAGATCAGCAGGCAGGGTACGATACGCAGTATTTT. The chain combines TRBV15 with TRBJ2-3, with D tentatively TRBD1 (5 bases). The V end was cut by 0 bases, the J end by 6 bases, with 16 bases between. The CDR3 is made up of 16 amino acids. Germline lookup yields CDR1 LNHNV and CDR2 YYDKDF (reference sequence).

This clone occurred once. J is TRBJ2-3 and V is TRBV24-1; a possible D gene is TRBD1 (6 bases). The CDR3 covers 18 residues. CDR1 and CDR2 (germline): KGHDR, SFDVKD. V was shortened by 5 bases and J by 3 bases, with 23 bases between the two germline ends. The CDR3 region is CATSVSRGVAGETDTQYF. CDR3 coding DNA: TGTGCCACCAGTGTTTCTCGAGGAGTGGCAGGGGAGACAGATACGCAGTATTTT.

This chain joins TRBV4-2 and TRBJ2-1; TRBD2 aligns across 8 bases. Germline-derived CDR1 and CDR2 are LGHNA and YNFKEQ. V trimming: 0 bases; J trimming: 3 bases; junction bases outside the gene matches: 1. This CDR3 spans 15 amino acids. Here the CDR3 DNA reads TGTGCCAGCAGCCAAGAAGGGACTAGCTACAATGAGCAGTTCTTC. Translated, it gives CASSQEGTSYNEQFF.

The gene calls are TRBV7-4 and TRBJ1-5; TRBD1 agrees at 8 bases. The germline gives CDR1 SGHVT, CDR2 SQSDAQ. The CDR3 loop spans 14 amino acids. J lost 6 bases, V lost 3 bases, and 4 bases had no gene match. The CDR3 bases are TGTGCCAGCAGCTTGACAGGGGTGCGTCAGCCCCAGCATTTT. It codes for CASSLTGVRQPQHF.

The V call is TRBV12-3 or TRBV12-4, the J call TRBJ2-3, with D possibly matching TRBD1 (5 bases). The CDR3 contains 12 residues. The ends were cut back, 7 bases at V and 6 bases at J, with 11 bases in the middle. DNA for the CDR3: TGTGCCAGCAAGGGGAATGAGGATACGCAGTATTTT. Translation gives CASKGNEDTQYF.

CDR3 in amino acids: CASSLGRGETQYF. The CDR3 nucleotides are TGCGCCAGCAGCTTAGGGAGGGGAGAGACCCAGTACTTC. The chain combines TRBV5-1 with TRBJ2-5, with 7 bases fitting TRBD2. The germline CDR1 and CDR2 sequences are SGHRS and YFSETQ. The CDR3 totals 13 residues. J lost 4 bases, V lost 2 bases, and 2 bases had no gene match.

The genes are TRBV7-9 and TRBJ2-3, with D tentatively TRBD1 (5 bases). Trimming left V 2 bases short and J 2 bases short, with 17 bases between. CDR3 length: 17 residues. Germline CDR1 SEHNR, CDR2 FQNEAQ (reference sequence). The CDR3 region is CASSLLSGFEDTDTQYF. The CDR3 DNA reads as TGTGCCAGCAGCTTACTCTCAGGGTTCGAGGACACAGATACGCAGTATTTT. Complete variable domain (other parts from reference TRBV7-9 and TRBJ2-3): DTGVSQNPRHKITKRGQNVTFRCDPISEHNRLYWYRQTLGQGPEFLTYFQNEAQLEKSRLLSDRFSAERPKGSFSTLEIQRTEQGDSAMYLCASSLLSGFEDTDTQYFGPGTRLTVL.

The chain has TRBV9 and TRBJ2-3; D gene uncertain. This CDR3 is 12 amino acids long. Germline lookup yields CDR1 SGDLS and CDR2 YYNGEE. The ends were cut back, 6 bases at V and 5 bases at J, with 10 bases in the middle. CDR3 residues: CASTNPGDTQYF. CDR3 DNA: TGTGCCAGCACCAACCCAGGAGATACGCAGTATTTT.

The chain couples TRBV7-7 to TRBJ2-5, with 7 bases aligning to TRBD2. Germline V lookup: CDR1 SSHAT, CDR2 FNYEAQ (reference sequence). V was clipped by 2 bases and J by 5 bases; unmatched bases: 11. The CDR3 runs to 16 residues. CDR3 nucleotide sequence: TGTGCCAGCAGCTTAAATTTAGGACTAGAGGCGGAGACCCAGTACTTC. Amino acids: CASSLNLGLEAETQYF.

The chain recombines TRBV19 with TRBJ1-5, with 7 bases fitting TRBD1. V was pared by 5 bases and J by 4 bases, with 8 bases of the junction left unmatched. The CDR3 spans 15 residues. The germline V gene has CDR1 LNHDA and CDR2 SQIVND (reference sequence). The CDR3 DNA is TGTGCCAGTAGTCTAAAGGGGGCGATTAATCAGCCCCAGCATTTT. Its translation: CASSLKGAINQPQHF.

This clone was seen only once. This sequence joins TRBV10-3 and TRBJ1-5; D is ambiguous. V lost 2 bases and J lost 7, with 18 bases in between. Per germline, CDR1 ENHRY and CDR2 SYGVKD. This CDR3 comprises 16 residues. CDR3 in DNA: TGTGCCATCAGTGAGGGGTGGTTAAGCGGCCGACAGCCCCAGCATTTT. It translates to CAISEGWLSGRQPQHF.